Sequencing of this TCR beta chain was carried out in a study of spatial heterogeneity in lung cancer (dated by TCRdb to between 2018 and 2021). Background for the entire study: Beta-chain transcripts were consistently detected in greater numbers than alpha-chain transcripts, which likely reflects a higher abundance of beta-chain transcripts. At surgery, both alpha and beta chains were TCR-sequenced in under 250 tumor regions, fewer than 85 matched nontumor lung samples and around 50 PBMC samples. The study linked features of the TCR repertoire to counts of nonsynonymous mutations, which were determined by whole-exome sequencing of tumor tissue. In the raw uncorrected reads, each unique combination of TCR and UMI appeared more than ten times on average. TCR alpha and beta repertoires were quantitatively compared across multiple tumor regions, matched nontumor lung and blood in non-small cell lung cancer. The investigation overall reported the following: Additional single-cell paired TCR alpha and beta sequencing was considered necessary to confirm, at a functional level, the hypothesis that regional TCRs recognize regional mutations. Ubiquitous expanded tumor TCRs were found in blood more often at tumor resection than at routine follow-up.

In light of the paper, this sample's time point label describes: sample taken at primary tumor resection. The donors were fewer than 90 patients from the lung TRACERx cohort who had early-stage, untreated non-small cell lung cancer. Without any cell sorting, TCR sequencing was performed on whole RNA extracted either from tumor and nontumor lung tissue or from cryopreserved PBMC samples. Patients were selected for TCR sequencing only if sufficient RNA was available from at least two tumor regions. Taken from the germline V gene, the CDR1 and CDR2 loops are SGHDT and YYEEEE. Deletion took 0 bases off V and 0 bases off J, with a span of 7 bases between the germline ends. The CDR3 spans 14 residues, from the cysteine through the phenylalanine. The only DNA kept is the CDR3, 42 bases in frame from the first base. Ten or more counts support this clonotype. Its cognate antigen has yet to be identified. Per-base quality was not reported, and no clone a single base away is much larger than it.

The library was made by 5' RACE. Sequencing was carried out with a NextSeq 500. The TCR library protocol attached a unique molecular identifier to each TCR cDNA molecule to allow correction of PCR and sequencing errors. On the study's bioinformatics: TCR identification, UMI-based error correction and CDR3 extraction were all carried out with Decombinator tools. Expanded TCRs were defined as those above a frequency of 2 per 1,000, corresponding to the top 1% of the tumor frequency distribution. Each repertoire was subsampled 100 times to 5,000 TCRs, after which Renyi diversity was computed with the R vegan package. CDR3 similarity networks were built from amino acid triplet string-kernel similarity, connecting CDR3s with pairwise similarity above 0.82. In TCRdb, the public reads were trimmed at Q25 with fastp and aligned with MiXCR, with productive beta chains retained. CDR3 protein duplicates are merged, each entry listing the most common genes and DNA. Clone size and V and J calls follow TCRdb, not the original study. The sample table records 20,000 to 25,000 distinct CDR3 sequences; around 4.3% of these occur just once. About 7.2% of the sample is held by the ten biggest clonotypes.

The receptor was derived from a male donor with early-stage non-small cell lung cancer. The sequencing used PBMCs, collected at surgery. The rearrangement combines TRBV5-6 with TRBJ2-7; there is no confident call for the D gene. The DNA sequence is TGTGCCAGCAGCTTGGTAACAGACTCCTACGAGCAGTACTTC. This sequence encodes CASSLVTDSYEQYF.